The next 2 T cell receptor beta chains were all read from a single sample in a study of OX40 agonist ivuxolimab in advanced cancers. The protocol used for the library was the immunoSEQ multiplex PCR assay. TCRdb obtained this table from immuneACCESS and retained in-frame rearrangements with V and J assigned. These tables miss some clones; where compared with another copy, unresolved V genes account for less than half of the shortfall, and the remainder is unexplained. This sample is represented by approximately 49,000 clones; 85% of them were singletons. The ten largest clones take up over 20% of the sample. Sequences were derived from CD4+ or CD8+ T cells sorted from blood, sampled in a trial of the OX40 agonist ivuxolimab. Receptors were obtained from an adult with an advanced solid tumor such as melanoma, head and neck, liver or kidney cancer.

The rearrangement links TRBV6-6 to TRBJ2-5, with D maybe TRBD1 (6 bases). CDR3 length: 14 residues. CDR1 and CDR2 from the germline V gene are MNHNY and SVGAGI (reference sequence). The ends were cut back, 6 bases at V and 0 bases at J, with 11 bases in the middle. This CDR3 is CASSHRDNQETQYF. In DNA, the CDR3 is TGTGCCAGCAGCCACCGGGACAACCAAGAGACCCAGTACTTC.

The chain recombines TRBV9 with TRBJ1-3; perhaps TRBD1 as D (5 bases). CDR1 is SGDLS and CDR2 is YYNGEE in the germline V gene. V lost 0 bases and J lost 4, with 11 bases in between. This CDR3 spans 15 amino acids. CDR3 in DNA: TGTGCCAGCAGCGTAGAAGTGGGGCTCGGAAACACCATATATTTT. The encoded protein is CASSVEVGLGNTIYF.